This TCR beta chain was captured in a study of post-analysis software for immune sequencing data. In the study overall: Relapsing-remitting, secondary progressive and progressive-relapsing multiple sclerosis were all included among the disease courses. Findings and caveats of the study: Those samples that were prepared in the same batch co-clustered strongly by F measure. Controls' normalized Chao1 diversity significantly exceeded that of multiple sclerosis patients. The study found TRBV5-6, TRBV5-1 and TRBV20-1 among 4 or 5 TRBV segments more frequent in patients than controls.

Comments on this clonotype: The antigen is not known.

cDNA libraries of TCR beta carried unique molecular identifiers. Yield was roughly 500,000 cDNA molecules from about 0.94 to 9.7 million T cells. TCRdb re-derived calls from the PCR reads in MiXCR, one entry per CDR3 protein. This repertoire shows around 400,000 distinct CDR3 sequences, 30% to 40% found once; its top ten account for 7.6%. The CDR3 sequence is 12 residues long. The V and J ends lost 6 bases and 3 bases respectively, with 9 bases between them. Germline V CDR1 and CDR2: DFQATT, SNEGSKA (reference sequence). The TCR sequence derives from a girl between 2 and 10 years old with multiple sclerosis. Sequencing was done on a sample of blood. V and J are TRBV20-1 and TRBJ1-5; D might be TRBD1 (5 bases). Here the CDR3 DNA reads TGCAGTGCCGGGGCGGTCAATCAGCCCCAGCATTTT. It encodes CSAGAVNQPQHF.